Included here is one T cell receptor beta chain sequence, with context. Its antigen is unidentified. V shed 0 bases, J shed 2 bases, and the junction held 7 bases outside the gene matches. The CDR3 runs 17 residues. Germline CDR1 is LGHNA and CDR2 is YNFKEQ. This specimen comes from a study of T cell repertoires in cytomegalovirus infection. Background on the study: Public TCR beta signatures indicated both CMV infection and matching HLA type.

TCRdb used MiXCR to reprocess the reads, holding one entry per CDR3 protein. Here the sample spans approximately 110,000 distinct CDR3 sequences, roughly 40% being singletons. Study-wide findings and caveats: Clonotype analysis showed dominance of the ex vivo response by HLA-C-restricted CMV-specific TCR beta clonotypes.

The receptor comes from a human donor in good health (CMV status not recorded). Some clones in this sample may be carry-over from other donors' samples. The chain combines TRBV4-2 with TRBJ2-3; 8 bases map to TRBD2. Sequencing was performed on CD8+ T cells from cultured PBMCs, taken from culture after CMV antigen stimulation. CDR3 protein: CASSQDWASGLTDTQYF. The CDR3 DNA follows: TGTGCCAGCAGCCAAGATTGGGCTAGCGGGCTCACAGATACGCAGTATTTT.